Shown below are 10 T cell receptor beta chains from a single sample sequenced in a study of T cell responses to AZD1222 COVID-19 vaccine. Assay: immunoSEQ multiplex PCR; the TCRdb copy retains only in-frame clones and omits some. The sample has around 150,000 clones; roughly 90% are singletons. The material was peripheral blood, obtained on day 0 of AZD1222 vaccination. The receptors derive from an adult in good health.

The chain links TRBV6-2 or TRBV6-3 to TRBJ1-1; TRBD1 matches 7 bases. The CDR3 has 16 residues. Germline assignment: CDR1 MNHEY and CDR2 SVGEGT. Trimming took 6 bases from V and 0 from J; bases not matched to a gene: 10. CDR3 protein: CASSKGQVAMNTEAFF. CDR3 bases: TGTGCCAGCAGCAAAGGACAGGTCGCGATGAACACTGAAGCTTTCTTT.

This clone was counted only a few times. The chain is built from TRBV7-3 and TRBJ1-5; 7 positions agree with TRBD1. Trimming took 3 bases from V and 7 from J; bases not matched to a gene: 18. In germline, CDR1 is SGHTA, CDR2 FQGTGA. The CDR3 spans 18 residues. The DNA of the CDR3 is TGTGCCAGCAGCTTGGGGTGGACAGGAGTAATTTTAGAACAGCCCCAGCATTTT. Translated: CASSLGWTGVILEQPQHF.

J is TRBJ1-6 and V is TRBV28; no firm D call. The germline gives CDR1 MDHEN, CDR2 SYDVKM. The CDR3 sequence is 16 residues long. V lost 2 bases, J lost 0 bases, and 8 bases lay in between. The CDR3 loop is CASSLEVSSYNSPLHF. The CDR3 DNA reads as TGTGCCAGCAGTTTAGAGGTTAGCTCCTATAATTCACCCCTCCACTTT.

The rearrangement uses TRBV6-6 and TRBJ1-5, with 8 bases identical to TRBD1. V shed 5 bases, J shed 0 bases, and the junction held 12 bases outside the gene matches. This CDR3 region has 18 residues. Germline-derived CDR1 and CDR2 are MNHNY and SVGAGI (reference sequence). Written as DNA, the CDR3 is TGTGCCAGCAGTCCAGGACAGGGAGGGTATTATAGCAATCAGCCCCAGCATTTT. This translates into CASSPGQGGYYSNQPQHF.

CDR3 loop: CASSRTADGYTF. CDR3 bases: TGTGCCAGCAGTCGGACAGCTGATGGCTACACCTTC. This rearrangement joins TRBV6-5 to TRBJ1-2, with a possible D match to TRBD1 (6 bases). Trimming took off 5 bases at V and 6 bases at J, with 10 bases between the two ends. Germline V gene sequence: CDR1 MNHEY, CDR2 SVGAGI. The length of the CDR3 is 12 residues.

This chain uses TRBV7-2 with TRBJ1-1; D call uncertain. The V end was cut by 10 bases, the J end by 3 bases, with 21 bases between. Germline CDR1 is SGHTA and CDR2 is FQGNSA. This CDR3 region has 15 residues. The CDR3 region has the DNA TGTGCCACAATAGAGCCCTTTGATTGGGACACTGAAGCTTTCTTT. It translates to CATIEPFDWDTEAFF.

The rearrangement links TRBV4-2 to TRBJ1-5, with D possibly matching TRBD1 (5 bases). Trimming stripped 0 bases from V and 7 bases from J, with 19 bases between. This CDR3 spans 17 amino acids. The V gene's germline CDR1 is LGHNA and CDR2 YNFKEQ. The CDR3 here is CASSQDSGAGGMQPQHF. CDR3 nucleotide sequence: TGTGCCAGCAGCCAAGATAGTGGGGCAGGAGGAATGCAGCCCCAGCATTTT.

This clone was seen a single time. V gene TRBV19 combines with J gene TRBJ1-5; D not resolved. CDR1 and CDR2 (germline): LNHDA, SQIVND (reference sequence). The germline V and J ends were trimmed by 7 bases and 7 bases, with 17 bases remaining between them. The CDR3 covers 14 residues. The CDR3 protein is CASKTSAVEQPQHF. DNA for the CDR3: TGTGCCAGTAAAACCTCGGCCGTCGAGCAGCCCCAGCATTTT.

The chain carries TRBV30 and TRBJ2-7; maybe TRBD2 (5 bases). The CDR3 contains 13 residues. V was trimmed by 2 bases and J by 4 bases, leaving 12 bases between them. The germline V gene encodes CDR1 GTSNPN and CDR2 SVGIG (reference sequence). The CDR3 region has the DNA TGTGCCTGGAGTAGCGGTCTTACTTACGAGCAGTACTTC. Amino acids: CAWSSGLTYEQYF.

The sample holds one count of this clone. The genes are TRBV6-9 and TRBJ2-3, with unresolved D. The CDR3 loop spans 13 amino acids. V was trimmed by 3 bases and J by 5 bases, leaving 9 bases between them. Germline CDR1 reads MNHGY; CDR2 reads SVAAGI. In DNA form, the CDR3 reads TGTGCCAGCAGTTACCCGAAAGTAGATACGCAGTATTTT. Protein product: CASSYPKVDTQYF.